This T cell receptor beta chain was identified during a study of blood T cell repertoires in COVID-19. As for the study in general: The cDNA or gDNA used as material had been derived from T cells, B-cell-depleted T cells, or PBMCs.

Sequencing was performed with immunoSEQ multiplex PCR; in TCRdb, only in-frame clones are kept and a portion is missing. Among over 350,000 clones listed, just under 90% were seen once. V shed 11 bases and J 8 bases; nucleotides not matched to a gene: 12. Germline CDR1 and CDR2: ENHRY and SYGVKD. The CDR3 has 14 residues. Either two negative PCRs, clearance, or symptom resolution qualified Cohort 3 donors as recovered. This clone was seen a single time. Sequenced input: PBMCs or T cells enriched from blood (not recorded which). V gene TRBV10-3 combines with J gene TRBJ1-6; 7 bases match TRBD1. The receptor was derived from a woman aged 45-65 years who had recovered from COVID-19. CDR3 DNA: TGTGCCGTTCGGTCCGGGACAGATCATTCACCCCTCCACTTT. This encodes CAVRSGTDHSPLHF.